The clone carrying this T cell receptor beta chain is identified as large from frequency. Its antigen is unidentified. TRB rearrangements were amplified by touch-down multiplex PCR with mixed TRB-A/B primers. TCRdb reprocessed the multiplex PCR reads and stores each CDR3 protein as one record, lacking DNA. The repertoire table contains about 890 distinct CDR3 sequences. This entry is derived from a study of T cell clusters in autoimmune cytopenias. Each sample's input was about 270 ng genomic DNA, 35,000 to 40,000 genome equivalents. Study-wide results and limits: The cluster-lack signature was not seen for secondary cytopenia versus chronic lymphocytic leukemia. The T cell clusters came from computational analysis alone and lack functional validation.

This same sample was also taken into another study, of T cell repertoires in aging, cancer and after chemotherapy. From that report: In healthy donors, age-related TCR diversity loss mainly reflected lost richness. In each cancer cohort, median generation probability increased across chemotherapy, suggesting thymic output rebounded.

Sequenced sample: peripheral blood. This TCR derives from a human donor with chronic lymphocytic leukemia.

This CDR3 reads CASRGTSGEQFF. The chain couples TRBV6-5 to TRBJ2-1; the D call of TRBD2 rests on TCRdb alone, since no DNA is present to check it. The CDR3 covers 12 residues. Germline CDR1 is MNHEY and CDR2 is SVGAGI.